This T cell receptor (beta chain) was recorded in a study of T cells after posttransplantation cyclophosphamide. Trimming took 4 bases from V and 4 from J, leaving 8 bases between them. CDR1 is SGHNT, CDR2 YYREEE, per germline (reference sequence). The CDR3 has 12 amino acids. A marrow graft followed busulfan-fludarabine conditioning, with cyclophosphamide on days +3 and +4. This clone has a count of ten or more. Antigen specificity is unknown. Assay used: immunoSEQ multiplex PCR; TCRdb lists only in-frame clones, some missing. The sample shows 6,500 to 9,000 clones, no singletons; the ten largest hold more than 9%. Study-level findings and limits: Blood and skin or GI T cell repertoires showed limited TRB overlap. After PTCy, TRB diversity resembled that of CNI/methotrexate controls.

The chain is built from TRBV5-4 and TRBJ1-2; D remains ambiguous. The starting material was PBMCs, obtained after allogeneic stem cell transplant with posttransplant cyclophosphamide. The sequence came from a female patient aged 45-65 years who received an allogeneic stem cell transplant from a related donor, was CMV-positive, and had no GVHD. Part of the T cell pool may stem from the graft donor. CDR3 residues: CASSPYSYGYTF. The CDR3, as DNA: TGTGCCAGCAGCCCCTACAGCTATGGCTACACCTTC.